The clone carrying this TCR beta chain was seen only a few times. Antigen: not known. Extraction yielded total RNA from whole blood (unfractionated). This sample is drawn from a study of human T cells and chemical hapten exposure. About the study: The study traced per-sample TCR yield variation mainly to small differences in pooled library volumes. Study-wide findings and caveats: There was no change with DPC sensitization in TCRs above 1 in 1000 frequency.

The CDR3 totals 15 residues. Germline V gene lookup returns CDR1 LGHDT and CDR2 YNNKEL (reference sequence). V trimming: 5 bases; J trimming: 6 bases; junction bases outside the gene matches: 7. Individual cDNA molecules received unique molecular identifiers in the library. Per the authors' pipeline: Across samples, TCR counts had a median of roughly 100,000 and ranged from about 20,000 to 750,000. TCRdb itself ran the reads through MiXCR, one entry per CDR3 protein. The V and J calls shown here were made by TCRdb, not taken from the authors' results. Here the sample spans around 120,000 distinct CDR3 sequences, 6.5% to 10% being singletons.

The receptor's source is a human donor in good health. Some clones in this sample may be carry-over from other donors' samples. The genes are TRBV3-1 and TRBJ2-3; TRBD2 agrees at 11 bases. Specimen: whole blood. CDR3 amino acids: CASSRVAGGADTQYF. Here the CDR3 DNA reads TGTGCCAGCAGCAGGGTAGCGGGGGGGGCGGATACGCAGTATTTT.